Presented here are 6 T cell receptor beta chains from one specimen sequenced in a study of OX40 agonist ivuxolimab in advanced cancers. Produced via immunoSEQ multiplex PCR; TCRdb's table is partial and in-frame only. This table has fewer than 90,000 clones, about 90% appearing once. Sequencing used CD4+ or CD8+ T cells sorted from blood, obtained in a trial of the OX40 agonist ivuxolimab. These receptors came from an adult with an advanced solid tumor such as melanoma, head and neck, liver or kidney cancer.

This chain connects TRBV7-3 to TRBJ2-5; 7 nucleotides line up with TRBD2. This CDR3 has 14 amino acids. From germline, CDR1 is SGHTA and CDR2 FQGTGA. V lost 5 bases and J lost 5; bases outside the gene matches: 8. The chain's CDR3 is CASSPSLAAETQYF. The CDR3 DNA reads as TGTGCCAGCAGCCCCTCGCTAGCGGCGGAGACCCAGTACTTC.

The chain carries TRBV2 and TRBJ2-1; TRBD1 agrees at 9 bases. Germline values: CDR1 SNHLY, CDR2 FYNNEI. The V and J ends lost 5 bases and 6 bases, in that order; junction bases with no gene match: 14. The CDR3 spans 17 residues. The CDR3 DNA is TGTGCCAGCAGTAAAATGGGGGGACAGGGTTTACCCAATGAGCAGTTCTTC. Protein product: CASSKMGGQGLPNEQFF. Full variable domain (missing parts from reference TRBV2 and TRBJ2-1): EPEVTQTPSHQVTQMGQEVILRCVPISNHLYFYWYRQILGQKVEFLVSFYNNEISEKSEIFDDQFSVERPDGSNFTLKIRSTKLEDSAMYFCASSKMGGQGLPNEQFFGPGTRLTVL.

The V and J genes are TRBV28 and TRBJ2-3; D gene unclear. This CDR3 is 11 amino acids long. V lost 2 bases and J 6 bases, leaving 3 bases between the germline ends. Germline CDR1 is MDHEN and CDR2 is SYDVKM. CDR3 bases: TGTGCCAGCAGTTTAAGGGATACGCAGTATTTT. It is translated as CASSLRDTQYF.

The rearrangement uses TRBV4-2 and TRBJ2-1; 9 bases are a match to TRBD1. The CDR3 runs to 16 residues. Germline lookup yields CDR1 LGHNA and CDR2 YNFKEQ. V was clipped by 0 bases and J by 7 bases; unmatched bases: 7. CDR3 sequence: CASSQDRQGGLNEQFF. DNA for the CDR3: TGTGCCAGCAGCCAAGACCGACAGGGGGGTTTGAATGAGCAGTTCTTC.

The V call is TRBV7-9, the J call TRBJ2-7, with D unclear. This CDR3 is built from 14 residues. Germline V gene sequence: CDR1 SEHNR, CDR2 FQNEAQ (reference sequence). V was pared by 1 base and J by 5 bases, with 12 bases between. CDR3 in amino acids: CASSLEQLRHEQYF. As DNA, the CDR3 is TGTGCCAGCAGCTTAGAACAGCTTAGACACGAGCAGTACTTC. Full variable domain (remainder filled in from reference TRBV7-9 and TRBJ2-7): DTGVSQNPRHKITKRGQNVTFRCDPISEHNRLYWYRQTLGQGPEFLTYFQNEAQLEKSRLLSDRFSAERPKGSFSTLEIQRTEQGDSAMYLCASSLEQLRHEQYFGPGTRLTVT.

This chain joins TRBV7-9 and TRBJ1-1, with 11 bases fitting TRBD1. The CDR3 sequence is 14 residues long. J lost 5 bases, V lost 6 bases, and 5 bases had no gene match. Germline V lookup: CDR1 SEHNR, CDR2 FQNEAQ (reference sequence). The CDR3 spells CASRSGTGGTEAFF. The DNA for the CDR3 is TGTGCCAGCAGGTCCGGGACAGGGGGGACTGAAGCTTTCTTT. Full variable domain (remainder filled in from reference TRBV7-9 and TRBJ1-1): DTGVSQNPRHKITKRGQNVTFRCDPISEHNRLYWYRQTLGQGPEFLTYFQNEAQLEKSRLLSDRFSAERPKGSFSTLEIQRTEQGDSAMYLCASRSGTGGTEAFFGQGTRLTVV.